The subject of this entry is one T cell receptor (beta chain). This specimen comes from a study of blood T cell repertoires in COVID-19. About the study: PBMCs, B-cell-depleted T cells, or T cells provided the cDNA or gDNA that made up the material.

Per the authors' pipeline: Estimation of nucleated cell counts relied on the amplification of reference gene primers. The repertoire was sequenced with immunoSEQ multiplex PCR; TCRdb's copy has only in-frame clones and lacks some. V, J and clone size are taken as reported in that table, and D and trimming were inferred from the DNA itself. The sample has 220,000 or so clones; roughly 86% are singletons. The CDR3 sequence is 18 residues long. Germline CDR1 and CDR2: PRHDT and FYEKMQ (reference sequence). Between the trimmed V and J ends, which lost 3 bases and 0 bases, there was a span of 21 bases. Sequencing input: peripheral blood. V gene TRBV13 combines with J gene TRBJ2-7; a possible D gene is TRBD1 (5 bases). This sequence originates from a woman aged 45-65 years with COVID-19, enrolled during active disease. The CDR3 DNA reads TGTGCCAGCAGCTTTGTTGGGGCCCATCATAGTCCCTCCTACGAGCAGTACTTC. Protein product: CASSFVGAHHSPSYEQYF. Full variable domain (remainder filled in from reference TRBV13 and TRBJ2-7): AAGVIQSPRHLIKEKRETATLKCYPIPRHDTVYWYQQGPGQDPQFLISFYEKMQSDKGSIPDRFSAQQFSDYHSELNMSSLELGDSALYFCASSFVGAHHSPSYEQYFGPGTRLTVT.